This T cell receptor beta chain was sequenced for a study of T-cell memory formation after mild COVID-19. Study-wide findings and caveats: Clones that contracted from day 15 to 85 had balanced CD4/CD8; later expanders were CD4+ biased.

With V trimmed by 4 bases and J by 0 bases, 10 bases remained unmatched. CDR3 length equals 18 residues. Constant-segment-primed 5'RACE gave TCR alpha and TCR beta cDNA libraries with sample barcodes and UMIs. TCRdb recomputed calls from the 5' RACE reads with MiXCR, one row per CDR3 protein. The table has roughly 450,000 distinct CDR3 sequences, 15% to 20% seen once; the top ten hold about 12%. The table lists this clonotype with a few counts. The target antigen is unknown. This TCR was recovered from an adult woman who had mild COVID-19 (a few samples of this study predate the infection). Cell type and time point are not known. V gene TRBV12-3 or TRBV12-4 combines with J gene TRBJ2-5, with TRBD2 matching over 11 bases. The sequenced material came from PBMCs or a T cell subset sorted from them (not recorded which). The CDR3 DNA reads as TGTGCCAGCAGTTGCCCCCCTTCTAGCGGGGGGTACCAAGAGACCCAGTACTTC. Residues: CASSCPPSSGGYQETQYF.